A single sample gave rise to the 9 T cell receptor beta chains below, sequenced in a study of vaccination and CD4 T cells after COVID-19. Documented treatment: approximately nine-day PBMC culture with coronavirus spike peptide pools or control peptides (ViraFEST assay). Oncomine TCR Beta short-read sequencing was applied to DNA from cultured CD4+ T cells. TCRdb re-derived calls from the PCR reads in MiXCR, one entry per CDR3 protein. This sample has some 14,000 distinct CDR3 sequences, with around 56% found just once. Which antigens these TCRs recognize remains unknown. The sequencing here drew on cultured CD4+ T cells from blood, taken after SARS-CoV-2 vaccination. Receptors originate from a human donor with COVID-19.

V gene TRBV7-2 combines with J gene TRBJ1-6; TRBD1 might be the D (6 bases). This CDR3 comprises 15 residues. The germline CDR1 and CDR2 sequences are SGHTA and FQGNSA. Trimming took 3 bases from V and 7 from J, leaving 13 bases between them. CDR3 loop: CASSFGGLLNSPLHF. The DNA of the CDR3 is TGTGCCAGCAGCTTTGGGGGGCTTTTGAATTCACCCCTCCACTTT.

The rearrangement links TRBV20-1 to TRBJ2-7; 8 nucleotides agree with TRBD2. The CDR3 runs 16 residues. In germline, CDR1 is DFQATT, CDR2 SNEGSKA (reference sequence). The V segment lost 0 bases and the J segment 5 bases; nucleotides outside the gene matches: 12. CDR3 residues: CSARDGRSGGKNEQYF. DNA for the CDR3: TGCAGTGCTAGAGACGGGCGGAGCGGGGGTAAGAACGAGCAGTACTTC.

The chain is built from TRBV7-9 and TRBJ1-6, with D possibly being TRBD1 (5 bases). The CDR3 covers 15 residues. CDR1 and CDR2 (germline): SEHNR, FQNEAQ (reference sequence). V was pared by 5 bases and J by 6 bases, with 14 bases between. The CDR3 nucleotides are TGTGCCAGCAGCCTGGCGGGAGGGGCTAATTCACCCCTCCACTTT. This translates into CASSLAGGANSPLHF.

This clonotype was counted once. V gene TRBV10-3 combines with J gene TRBJ1-5; D is perhaps TRBD1 (5 bases). The CDR3 loop spans 14 amino acids. Trimming removed 5 bases at V and 0 bases at J, with 8 bases between. The germline V gene has CDR1 ENHRY and CDR2 SYGVKD. The CDR3 region is CAISSGHSNQPQHF. CDR3 DNA sequence: TGTGCCATCAGTTCAGGGCATAGCAATCAGCCCCAGCATTTT.

The chain combines TRBV11-3 with TRBJ2-5; the D is unclear. Deletions cut 1 base from V and 4 bases from J, with 13 bases between. Germline loops: CDR1 SGHNT, CDR2 YENEEA. This CDR3 is built from 15 residues. CDR3 sequence (DNA): TGTGCCAGCAGCTTAGTTAGGACCGGCCCAGAGACCCAGTACTTC. It codes for CASSLVRTGPETQYF.

The chain is built from TRBV19 and TRBJ2-5; TRBD2 aligns across 9 bases. The junction had 8 bases not matched to a gene; V was cut back by 4 bases and J by 5 bases. The CDR3 is 15 residues long. Germline V lookup: CDR1 LNHDA, CDR2 SQIVND (reference sequence). This CDR3 is CASSSGGALRETQYF. The CDR3 DNA reads as TGTGCCAGTAGTAGCGGGGGGGCATTGAGGGAGACCCAGTACTTC. Full variable domain (remainder filled in from reference TRBV19 and TRBJ2-5): DGGITQSPKYLFRKEGQNVTLSCEQNLNHDAMYWYRQDPGQGLRLIYYSQIVNDFQKGDIAEGYSVSREKKESFPLTVTSAQKNPTAFYLCASSSGGALRETQYFGPGTRLLVL.

This chain links TRBV7-9 with TRBJ1-1; the match to TRBD1 covers 7 bases. CDR1 is SEHNR, CDR2 FQNEAQ, per germline (reference sequence). With V trimmed by 2 bases and J by 4 bases, 19 bases remained unmatched. This CDR3 comprises 19 residues. The CDR3 nucleotides read TGTGCCAGCAGCTTACGGGGGACAGCCGGGGGCCTAAGGGGCACTGAAGCTTTCTTT. It is translated as CASSLRGTAGGLRGTEAFF.

Here the CDR3 DNA reads TGCAGTGCTGGTGGGACAGGGGACAATCAGCCCCAGCATTTT. Translated: CSAGGTGDNQPQHF. V is TRBV20-1 and J is TRBJ1-5; 10 positions agree with TRBD1. CDR1 and CDR2 (germline): DFQATT, SNEGSKA (reference sequence). V lost 5 bases, J lost 3 bases, and 4 bases stayed unmatched. The CDR3 has 14 residues.

This clonotype came up a few times. This chain joins TRBV19 and TRBJ1-5, with a weak D call TRBD1 (6 bases). This CDR3 has 14 residues. V lost 6 bases and J lost 4, with 13 bases in between. CDR1 is LNHDA and CDR2 is SQIVND in the germline V gene (reference sequence). The CDR3 spells CASRMGASNQPQHF. DNA of the CDR3: TGTGCCAGTAGGATGGGGGCATCGAATCAGCCCCAGCATTTT.